This TCR beta chain was found in a study of regulatory and conventional T cells in RAG deficiency. Regarding the study as a whole: Shannon entropy fell and Simpson indices rose in RAG-deficient patients.

Clones were sequenced by immunoSEQ multiplex PCR, and TCRdb holds only the in-frame ones, with some missing. The sample contains more than 40,000 clones, 85% to 90% of which appear only once. Concerning this clone: The antigen is not known.

Conventional CD4+ T cells were sorted from blood as CD25-low CD127-high cells. The CDR3 has 12 amino acids. CDR1 SNHLY and CDR2 FYNNEI come from the germline V gene. V was pared by 5 bases and J by 8 bases, with 12 bases between. The same data also went into a second study, on regulatory T cells. That report adds: Primers: 52 TRBV forward and 13 TRBJ reverse.

Sequencing was carried out using CD4+ effector T cells sorted from blood. This chain uses TRBV2 with TRBJ1-2, with D possibly TRBD1 on 5 matching bases. The clonotype comes from a human donor in good health. The CDR3 DNA follows: TGTGCCAGCAGTTTGACAGTTGGCGGCTACACCTTC. Protein sequence: CASSLTVGGYTF.